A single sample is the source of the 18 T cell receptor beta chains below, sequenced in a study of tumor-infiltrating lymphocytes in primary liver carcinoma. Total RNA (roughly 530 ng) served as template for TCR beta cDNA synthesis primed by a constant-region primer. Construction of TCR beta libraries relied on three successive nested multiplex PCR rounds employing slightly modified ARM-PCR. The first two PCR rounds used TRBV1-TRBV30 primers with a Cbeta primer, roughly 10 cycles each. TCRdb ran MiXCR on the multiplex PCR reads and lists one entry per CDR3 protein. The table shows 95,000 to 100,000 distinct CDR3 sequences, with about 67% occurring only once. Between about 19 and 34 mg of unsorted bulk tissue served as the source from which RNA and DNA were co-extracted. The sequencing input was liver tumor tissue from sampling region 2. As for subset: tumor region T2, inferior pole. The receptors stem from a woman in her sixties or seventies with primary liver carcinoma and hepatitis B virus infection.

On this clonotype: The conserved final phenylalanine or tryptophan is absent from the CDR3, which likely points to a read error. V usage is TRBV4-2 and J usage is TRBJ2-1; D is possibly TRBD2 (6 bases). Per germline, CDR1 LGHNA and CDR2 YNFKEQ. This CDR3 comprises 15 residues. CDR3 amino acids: CAISQGSGNYNEQFL. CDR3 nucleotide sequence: TGTGCCATCAGCCAAGGTAGCGGAAACTACAATGAGCAGTTCCTC.

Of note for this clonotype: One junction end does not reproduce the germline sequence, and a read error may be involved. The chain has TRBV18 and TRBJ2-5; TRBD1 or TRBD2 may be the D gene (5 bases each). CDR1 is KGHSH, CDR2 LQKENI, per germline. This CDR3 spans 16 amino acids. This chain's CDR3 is CSSSPRRLEGKETQYF. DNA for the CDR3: TGTTCCAGCTCACCACGCCGGCTAGAGGGGAAGGAGACCCAGTACTTC.

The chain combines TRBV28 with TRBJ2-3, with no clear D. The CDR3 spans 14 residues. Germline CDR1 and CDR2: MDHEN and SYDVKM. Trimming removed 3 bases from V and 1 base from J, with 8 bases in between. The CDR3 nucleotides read TGTGCCAGCAGTTTCGTGCCTGGCACAGATACGCAGTATTTT. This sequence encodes CASSFVPGTDTQYF.

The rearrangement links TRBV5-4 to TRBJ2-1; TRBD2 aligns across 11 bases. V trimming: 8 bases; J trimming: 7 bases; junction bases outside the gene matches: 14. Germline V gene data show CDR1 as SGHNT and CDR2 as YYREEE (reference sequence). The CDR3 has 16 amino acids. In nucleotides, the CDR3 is TGTGCCAGTAGCCCCCAACTAGCGGGAGAATCAAATGAGCAGTTCTTC. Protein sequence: CASSPQLAGESNEQFF.

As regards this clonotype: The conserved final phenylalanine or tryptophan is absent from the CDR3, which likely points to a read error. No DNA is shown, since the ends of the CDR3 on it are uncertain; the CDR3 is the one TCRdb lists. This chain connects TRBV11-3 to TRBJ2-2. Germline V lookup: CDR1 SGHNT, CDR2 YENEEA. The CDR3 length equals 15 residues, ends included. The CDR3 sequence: CASSLGTRRTGEMFL.

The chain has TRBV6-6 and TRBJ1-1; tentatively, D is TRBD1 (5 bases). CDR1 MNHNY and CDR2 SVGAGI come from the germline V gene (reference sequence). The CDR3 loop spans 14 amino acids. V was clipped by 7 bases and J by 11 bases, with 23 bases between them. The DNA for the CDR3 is TGTGCCAGCATCATCACCCCCCACAGGACGAGGGCTTTCTTT. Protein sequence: CASIITPHRTRAFF.

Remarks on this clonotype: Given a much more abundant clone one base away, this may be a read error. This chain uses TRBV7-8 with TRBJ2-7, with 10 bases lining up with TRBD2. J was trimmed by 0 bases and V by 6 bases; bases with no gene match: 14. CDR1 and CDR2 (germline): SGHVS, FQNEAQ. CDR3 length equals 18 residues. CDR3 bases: TGTGCCAGCAGTAGGGGGCTAGCGGGAGTCACAAGCTCCTACGAGCAGTACTTC. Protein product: CASSRGLAGVTSSYEQYF.

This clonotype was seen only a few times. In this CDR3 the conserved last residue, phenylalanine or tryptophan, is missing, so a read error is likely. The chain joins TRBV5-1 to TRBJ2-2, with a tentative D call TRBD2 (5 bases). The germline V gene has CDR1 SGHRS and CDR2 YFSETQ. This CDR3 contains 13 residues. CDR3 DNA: TGCGCCAGCAGCTTGGGAAACACCGGGGAACTGTTTTCT. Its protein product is CASSLGNTGELFS.

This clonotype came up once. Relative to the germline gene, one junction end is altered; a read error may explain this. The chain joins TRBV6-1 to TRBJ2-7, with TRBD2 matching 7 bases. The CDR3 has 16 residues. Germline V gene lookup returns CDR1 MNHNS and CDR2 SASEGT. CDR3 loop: CTSSSGSGGWYYEQYF. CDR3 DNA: TGTACCAGCAGTTCCGGGTCGGGGGGATGGTACTACGAGCAGTACTTC.

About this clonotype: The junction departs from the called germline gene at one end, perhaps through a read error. CDR3 coding DNA: TGTGCCAACAGCTTAGATGATTGGGGGCGCGACATTCGGTACTTC. Translating gives CANSLDDWGRDIRYF. The J gene is TRBJ2-4, the V gene TRBV11-2, with D possibly matching TRBD1 (6 bases). Germline CDR1 is SGHAT and CDR2 is FQNNGV. The CDR3 has 15 residues.

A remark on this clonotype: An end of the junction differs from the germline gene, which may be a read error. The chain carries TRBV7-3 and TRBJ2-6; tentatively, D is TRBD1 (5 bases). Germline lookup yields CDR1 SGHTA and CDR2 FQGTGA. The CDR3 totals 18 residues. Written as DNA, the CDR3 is TGTGCCAGGAGCTTAACTGTGCAGGGTGGTGGTGGGGCCAACGTCCTGACTTTC. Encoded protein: CARSLTVQGGGGANVLTF.

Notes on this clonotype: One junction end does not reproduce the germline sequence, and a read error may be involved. The CDR3 DNA is TGTGCCAGCAGTTTGGAGGAAGATGCGCAGTATTTC. Protein: CASSLEEDAQYF. This chain links TRBV12-3 or TRBV12-4 with TRBJ2-3, with D possibly matching TRBD2 (5 bases). The CDR3 runs to 12 residues.

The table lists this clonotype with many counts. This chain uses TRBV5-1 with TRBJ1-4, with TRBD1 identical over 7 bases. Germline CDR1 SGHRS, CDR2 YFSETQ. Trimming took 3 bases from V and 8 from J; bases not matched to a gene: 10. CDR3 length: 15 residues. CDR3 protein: CASSSGTARIEKLFF. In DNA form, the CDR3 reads TGCGCCAGCAGCTCCGGGACAGCCAGGATAGAAAAACTGTTTTTT.

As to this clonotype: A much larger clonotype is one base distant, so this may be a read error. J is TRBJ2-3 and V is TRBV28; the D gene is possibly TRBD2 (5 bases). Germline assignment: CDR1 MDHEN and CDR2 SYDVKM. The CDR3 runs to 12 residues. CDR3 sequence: CVSGSMGDTQYF. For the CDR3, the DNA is TGTGTCAGCGGCTCCATGGGAGATACGCAGTATTTT.

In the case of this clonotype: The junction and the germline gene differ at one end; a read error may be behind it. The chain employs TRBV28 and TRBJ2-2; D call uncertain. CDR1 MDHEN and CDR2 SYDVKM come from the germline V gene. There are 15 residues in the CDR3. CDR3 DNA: TGTGTCAGCAGTTTAGGGCCAGTCGACACAGGGGAGCTGTTTTTT. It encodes CVSSLGPVDTGELFF. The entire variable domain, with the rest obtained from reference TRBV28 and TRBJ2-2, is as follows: DVKVTQSSRYLVKRTGEKVFLECVQDMDHENMFWYRQDPGLGLRLIYFSYDVKMKEKGDIPEGYSVSREKKERFSLILESASTNQTSMYLCVSSLGPVDTGELFFGEGSRLTVL.

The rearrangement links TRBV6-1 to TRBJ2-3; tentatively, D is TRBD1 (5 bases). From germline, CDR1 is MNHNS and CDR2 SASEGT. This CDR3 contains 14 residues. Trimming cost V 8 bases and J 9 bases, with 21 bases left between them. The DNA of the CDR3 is TGTGCCAGCGGTGTTTTAGGGGATGGAAGGACGCAGTATTTT. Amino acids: CASGVLGDGRTQYF.

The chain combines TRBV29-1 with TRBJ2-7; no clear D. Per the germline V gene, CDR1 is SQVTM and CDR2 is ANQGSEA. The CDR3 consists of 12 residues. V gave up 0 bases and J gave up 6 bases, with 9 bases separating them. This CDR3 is CSVEEKGREQYF. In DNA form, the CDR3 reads TGCAGCGTTGAAGAAAAGGGTCGCGAGCAGTACTTC.

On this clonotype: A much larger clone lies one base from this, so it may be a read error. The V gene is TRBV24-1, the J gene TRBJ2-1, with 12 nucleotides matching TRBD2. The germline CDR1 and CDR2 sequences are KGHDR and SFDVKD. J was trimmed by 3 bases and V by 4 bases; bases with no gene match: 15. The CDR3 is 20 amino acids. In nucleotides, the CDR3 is TGTGCCACCAGTGAGAGCCCCGGGACTAGCGGGCAGTTCTTCTACAATGAGCAGTTCTTC. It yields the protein CATSESPGTSGQFFYNEQFF.